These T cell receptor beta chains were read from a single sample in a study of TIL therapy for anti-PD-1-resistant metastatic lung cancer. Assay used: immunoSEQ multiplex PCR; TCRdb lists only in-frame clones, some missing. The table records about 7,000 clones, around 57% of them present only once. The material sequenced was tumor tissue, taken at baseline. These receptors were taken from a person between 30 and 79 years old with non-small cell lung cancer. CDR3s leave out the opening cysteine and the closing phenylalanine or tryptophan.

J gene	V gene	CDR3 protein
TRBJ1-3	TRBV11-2	ASSLSHSGNTIY
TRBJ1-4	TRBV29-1	SVPSWDRPEKLF
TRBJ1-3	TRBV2	ASSPTGAAGNTIY
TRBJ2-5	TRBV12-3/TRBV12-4	ASSPIGETQY
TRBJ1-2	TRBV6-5	ASSPDGTPVYGYT
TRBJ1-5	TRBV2	ASSAGGFDQPQH
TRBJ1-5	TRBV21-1	ASSKEDRINQPQH
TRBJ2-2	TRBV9	ASSVGLLGELF
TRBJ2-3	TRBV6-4	ASSEGLSTDTQY
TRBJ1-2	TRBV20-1	SARGGEGYT
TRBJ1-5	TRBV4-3	ASSQDLWQGYQPQH
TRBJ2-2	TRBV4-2	ASSQDGGLAGTGELF
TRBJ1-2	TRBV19	ASRPGQADLGYDYT
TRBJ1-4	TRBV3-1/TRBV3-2	ASSAKDRGLF
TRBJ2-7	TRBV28	ATGKGHLYEQY
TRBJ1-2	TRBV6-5	ASRGDRDFIYGYT
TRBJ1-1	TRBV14	ASSLATSLEAF
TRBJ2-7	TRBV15	ATSTAVSLGEQY
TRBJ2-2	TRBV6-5	ASNYRGGRTGELF
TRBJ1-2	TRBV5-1	ASSSGADYGYT
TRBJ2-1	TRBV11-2	ASSFSNNEQF
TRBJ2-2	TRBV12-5	ASAWTLGDTGELF
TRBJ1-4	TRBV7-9	ASSFSLGDEKLF
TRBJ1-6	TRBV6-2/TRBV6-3	ASSLGTLNSPLH
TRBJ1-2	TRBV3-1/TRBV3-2	ASSSPGSYGYT
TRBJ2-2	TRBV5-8	ASTRGWELF
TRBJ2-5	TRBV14	ASSQDWQTGETQY
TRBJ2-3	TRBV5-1	ASSFDTGGEEDTQY
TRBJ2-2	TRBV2	ASRAKSGEAGELF
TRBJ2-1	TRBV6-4	ASSARGGDNEQF
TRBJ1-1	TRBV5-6	ASSLRVNTEAF
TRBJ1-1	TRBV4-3	ASSQDVGRGTEAF